The TCR beta chain under discussion was sequenced for a study of T cells in Graves' hyperthyroidism and ophthalmopathy. Patients between 18 and 65 years old had hyperthyroidism, newly diagnosed and lasting under 2 months. Diagnoses rested on clinical symptoms, serum thyroxine and TRAb, thyroid ultrasound and orbital computed tomography. RNA transcripts yielded amplified TCR beta CDR3 regions. The study used the HTBI primer set for a first-round RT-PCR of the TCR CDR3. TCRdb ran MiXCR on the multiplex PCR reads and lists one entry per CDR3 protein. The data hold a few hundred thousand distinct CDR3 sequences, with less than 20% observed a single time. The ends lost 4 bases at V and 5 bases at J; junction bases unmatched: 7. This CDR3 contains 15 residues. Germline V lookup: CDR1 MGHDK, CDR2 SYGVNS. This clonotype was counted between two and nine times. The antigen remains undetermined. Study observations and caveats: Most thyroid clonotypes that were expanded above 0.001 also turned up in blood.

The V gene is TRBV25-1, the J gene TRBJ2-1; 8 bases are shared with TRBD1. The source of this sequence is a woman in her twenties or thirties with Graves' hyperthyroidism. Source material: blood. Here the CDR3 DNA reads TGTGCCAGCAGTGGATGGTTGGGACAGGACAATGAGCAGTTCTTC. It specifies CASSGWLGQDNEQFF.